One and the same sample provided the 20 T cell receptor beta chains below, sequenced in a study of cytomegalovirus exposure and HLA in healthy donors. Vbeta (60) and Jbeta (13) primers were used in the PCR. Assay used: immunoSEQ multiplex PCR; TCRdb lists only in-frame clones, some missing. The sample contains roughly 110,000 clones, roughly two thirds of which appear only once. Sequenced sample: PBMCs. Every receptor here comes from a man aged 18 to 29 in good health and CMV-seropositive.

The chain carries TRBV4-2 and TRBJ2-2; 7 nucleotides align to TRBD2. Germline V CDR1 and CDR2: LGHNA, YNFKEQ. This CDR3 comprises 16 residues. J was trimmed by 1 base and V by 1 base; bases with no gene match: 3. CDR3 coding DNA: TGTGCCAGCAGCCAAGGGGGGGGAAAGAACACCGGGGAGCTGTTTTTT. It translates to CASSQGGGKNTGELFF.

V gene TRBV1 combines with J gene TRBJ1-2; the DNA was not compared with TRBD1, the D call given in the table. TRBV1 counts as a pseudogene. The CDR3 contains 16 residues. Here the CDR3 reads CTSSQGWQGPNYGYTF. CDR3 bases: TGCACCAGCAGCCAAGGTTGGCAGGGCCCTAACTATGGCTACACCTTC.

The table lists this clone with a count of one. CDR3 bases: TGTGCCAGCAGTTACTCTGGAGGGATCCAAGAGACCCAGTACTTC. Translation gives CASSYSGGIQETQYF. The chain combines TRBV6-5 with TRBJ2-5; D is perhaps TRBD2 (6 bases). This CDR3 spans 15 amino acids. Between the trimmed V and J ends, which lost 0 bases and 1 base, there was a span of 9 bases. From germline, CDR1 is MNHEY and CDR2 SVGAGI.

The V call is TRBV4-1, the J call TRBJ1-2; 7 bases align to TRBD1. V was pared by 0 bases and J by 8 bases, with 3 bases of the junction left unmatched. Looked up from germline, CDR1 is MGHRA and CDR2 is YSYEKL. The CDR3 has 13 amino acids. CDR3 sequence (DNA): TGCGCCAGCAGCCAAGAGACAGGGTCCGGCTACACCTTC. Amino acid sequence: CASSQETGSGYTF.

The chain has TRBV6-1 and TRBJ2-5, with D perhaps matching TRBD2 (5 bases). Per the germline V gene, CDR1 is MNHNS and CDR2 is SASEGT. V lost 4 bases to trimming and J lost 5 bases, with 14 bases between them. CDR3 size: 14 residues. Written as DNA, the CDR3 is TGTGCCAGCAGTGCCGCAGGAGGCCGGGAGACCCAGTACTTC. It is translated as CASSAAGGRETQYF.

This sequence joins TRBV19 and TRBJ2-7, with D tentatively TRBD1 (6 bases). Germline lookup yields CDR1 LNHDA and CDR2 SQIVND (reference sequence). V shed 4 bases and J shed 2 bases, with 15 bases lying between them. This CDR3 has 15 amino acids. The CDR3 DNA reads as TGTGCCAGTAGTAACGTCGGGACACCAACCTACGAGCAGTACTTC. Translation gives CASSNVGTPTYEQYF.

This clone was seen more than once but under ten times. The genes are TRBV13 and TRBJ2-1; D perhaps matches TRBD2 (6 bases). Germline assignment: CDR1 PRHDT and CDR2 FYEKMQ (reference sequence). V shed 5 bases and J shed 2 bases, with 13 bases lying between them. The CDR3 has 15 amino acids. Here the CDR3 reads CASSPRGLPYNEQFF. CDR3 coding DNA: TGTGCCAGCAGCCCTCGGGGGTTACCCTACAATGAGCAGTTCTTC.

The rearrangement joins TRBV10-3 to TRBJ1-4, with TRBD1 identical over 8 bases. This CDR3 is built from 17 residues. V shed 2 bases and J 0 bases; nucleotides not matched to a gene: 5. The germline V gene has CDR1 ENHRY and CDR2 SYGVKD. CDR3 protein: CAISETGQGATNEKLFF. In DNA, the CDR3 is TGTGCCATCAGTGAGACAGGACAGGGAGCAACTAATGAAAAACTGTTTTTT.

This clone was counted only a few times. The chain recombines TRBV7-9 with TRBJ2-5; D unresolved. The J call could be wrong; TRBJ2-7 is a better fit for the DNA end. The CDR3 runs 14 residues. Germline CDR1 reads SEHNR; CDR2 reads FQNEAQ (reference sequence). The CDR3 DNA reads TGTGCCAGCAGCCCCGAGCTGCGCTCCTACGAGCAGTACTTC. Amino acid sequence: CASSPELRSYEQYF.

The chain recombines TRBV2 with TRBJ2-1, with 8 positions matching TRBD2. Germline V gives CDR1 SNHLY, CDR2 FYNNEI. CDR3 length equals 15 residues. J was trimmed by 5 bases and V by 5 bases; bases with no gene match: 8. CDR3 DNA: TGTGCCAGCAGTCCAGAGCGGGGGCGGGACAATGAGCAGTTCTTC. It yields the protein CASSPERGRDNEQFF.

The chain is built from TRBV28 and TRBJ1-2, with D possibly TRBD1 on 6 matching bases. Trimming left V 4 bases short and J 3 bases short, with 24 bases between. The CDR3 spans 18 residues. From germline, CDR1 is MDHEN and CDR2 SYDVKM. CDR3 region: CASSSPGQGLGQYYGYTF. The CDR3 DNA reads TGTGCCAGCAGTTCTCCCGGGCAGGGGCTCGGGCAATACTATGGCTACACCTTC.

The chain joins TRBV5-1 to TRBJ1-1; 7 nucleotides match TRBD1. The J segment lost 1 base and the V segment lost 4 bases, leaving 4 bases of the junction unmatched. The CDR3 length is 14 residues. Germline CDR1 SGHRS, CDR2 YFSETQ. The CDR3 DNA reads TGCGCCAGCAGCCCGAGGACAGGGAACACTGAAGCTTTCTTT. Protein product: CASSPRTGNTEAFF.

The chain has TRBV28 and TRBJ1-1; possible D gene TRBD1, 6 bases. The CDR3 has 14 residues. Trimming removed 2 bases from V and 1 base from J, with 8 bases in between. CDR1 is MDHEN and CDR2 is SYDVKM in the germline V gene. CDR3 coding DNA: TGTGCCAGCAGTTTAGGGGGCTGGAACACTGAAGCTTTCTTT. Translated: CASSLGGWNTEAFF. The entire variable domain, with the rest obtained from reference TRBV28 and TRBJ1-1, is as follows: DVKVTQSSRYLVKRTGEKVFLECVQDMDHENMFWYRQDPGLGLRLIYFSYDVKMKEKGDIPEGYSVSREKKERFSLILESASTNQTSMYLCASSLGGWNTEAFFGQGTRLTVV.

CDR3 region: CASSLGAELYEQYF. The CDR3, as DNA: TGTGCCAGCAGCTTAGGGGCAGAACTCTACGAGCAGTACTTC. The genes are TRBV7-2 and TRBJ2-7; D remains ambiguous. Germline loops: CDR1 SGHTA, CDR2 FQGNSA. V was clipped by 1 base and J by 3 bases, with 10 bases between them. The CDR3 is made up of 14 amino acids.

This chain uses TRBV28 with TRBJ1-3; 8 bases align to TRBD1. CDR1 MDHEN and CDR2 SYDVKM come from the germline V gene. The CDR3 is made up of 16 amino acids. Trimming cost V 6 bases and J 1 base; bases outside gene matches: 8. The CDR3 protein is CASRPQGAVSGNTIYF. CDR3 DNA: TGTGCCAGCAGGCCCCAGGGGGCGGTTTCTGGAAACACCATATATTTT. The whole variable domain, remainder taken from reference TRBV28 and TRBJ1-3, is DVKVTQSSRYLVKRTGEKVFLECVQDMDHENMFWYRQDPGLGLRLIYFSYDVKMKEKGDIPEGYSVSREKKERFSLILESASTNQTSMYLCASRPQGAVSGNTIYFGEGSWLTVV.

This clone was found once. This chain uses TRBV6-5 with TRBJ2-1, with 9 nucleotides matching TRBD2. The CDR3 is 16 amino acids. Germline V CDR1 and CDR2: MNHEY, SVGAGI. Trimming removed 2 bases from V and 7 bases from J; junction bases left unmatched: 9. This CDR3 is CASSYGLAGNPNEQFF. The CDR3 bases are TGTGCCAGCAGTTACGGCCTAGCGGGGAATCCGAATGAGCAGTTCTTC.

The chain recombines TRBV6-1 with TRBJ2-4; the match to TRBD1 covers 8 bases. CDR3 length equals 18 residues. Germline loops: CDR1 MNHNS, CDR2 SASEGT. Unmatched junction bases numbered 14, after V lost 2 bases and J lost 5 bases. The CDR3 DNA is TGTGCCAGCAGTGAAAGGCGGACAGGGTGGACGTATCAAAACATTCAGTACTTC. As protein: CASSERRTGWTYQNIQYF.

This chain joins TRBV27 and TRBJ1-1, with TRBD1 matching over 11 bases. The germline CDR1 and CDR2 sequences are MNHEY and SMNVEV (reference sequence). The CDR3 is 14 amino acids. The ends lost 3 bases at V and 7 bases at J; junction bases unmatched: 4. CDR3 in DNA: TGTGCCAGCAGTTTCGGACAGGGGGCGGATGAAGCTTTCTTT. This sequence encodes CASSFGQGADEAFF.

This clone has just one count. The chain combines TRBV5-6 with TRBJ2-3, with D possibly TRBD2 on 6 matching bases. The CDR3 length is 18 residues. Germline V gives CDR1 SGHDT, CDR2 YYEEEE. The V end was cut by 2 bases, the J end by 3 bases, with 22 bases between. CDR3 nucleotides: TGTGCCAGCAGCTTCGTCGGGTTGAGTAGTGGGGGGACAGATACGCAGTATTTT. The encoded protein is CASSFVGLSSGGTDTQYF.

V and J are TRBV18 and TRBJ1-2; 7 bases are shared with TRBD1. V shed 3 bases, J shed 3 bases, and the junction held 1 base outside the gene matches. Germline CDR1 KGHSH, CDR2 LQKENI. CDR3 size: 13 residues. CDR3 nucleotide sequence: TGTGCCAGCTCACCCGGGACAGACTATGGCTACACCTTC. Translating it yields CASSPGTDYGYTF.